One sample yielded the 27 T cell receptor beta chains listed below, sequenced in a study of T cell repertoires in cytomegalovirus infection. Their recognized antigens are unknown. One entry per CDR3 protein results from TCRdb running MiXCR on the reads. The sample holds about 900,000 distinct CDR3 sequences, roughly 30% seen once. The sequencing used cultured CD8+ T cells from PBMCs, collected from culture after CMV antigen stimulation. Receptors were obtained from a human donor in good health (CMV status not recorded). Some clones in this sample may be carry-over from other donors' samples.

This clonotype showed up many times. V gene TRBV7-9 combines with J gene TRBJ1-2; D gene unclear. The V end was cut by 5 bases, the J end by 4 bases, with 14 bases between. Germline V lookup: CDR1 SEHNR, CDR2 FQNEAQ (reference sequence). The CDR3 runs to 14 residues. The CDR3 spells CASSQTEKPYGYTF. The CDR3, as DNA: TGTGCCAGCAGCCAAACCGAGAAACCCTATGGCTACACCTTC.

This clonotype was counted ten times or more. The rearrangement uses TRBV7-2 and TRBJ1-2, with a tentative D call TRBD1 (6 bases). The CDR3 runs to 12 residues. The V end lost 5 bases, the J end lost 7 bases, and 11 bases lay between the germline ends. Germline CDR1 is SGHTA and CDR2 is FQGNSA. The CDR3 is CASSAGGIGYTF. The CDR3, as DNA: TGTGCCAGCAGCGCGGGGGGCATTGGCTACACCTTC.

J is TRBJ2-2 and V is TRBV6-2 or TRBV6-3; 7 nucleotides align to TRBD1. Germline trimming cut 5 bases from V and 5 bases from J; bases unmatched to any gene: 5. From germline, CDR1 is MNHEY and CDR2 SVGEGT. The CDR3 contains 14 residues. The DNA of the CDR3 is TGTGCCAGCAGTCGGGACAGCCAAACCGGGGAGCTGTTTTTT. Translated, it gives CASSRDSQTGELFF.

V gene TRBV27 combines with J gene TRBJ1-2; D not certain. The CDR3 has 16 amino acids. CDR1 MNHEY and CDR2 SMNVEV come from the germline V gene (reference sequence). Trimming took 5 bases from V and 5 from J, leaving 21 bases between them. In DNA form, the CDR3 reads TGTGCCAGCAGTCCAGTAGGACTCGGGTTACCGTATGGCTACACCTTC. This sequence encodes CASSPVGLGLPYGYTF.

The rearrangement links TRBV10-3 to TRBJ2-2; a possible D gene is TRBD2 (5 bases). The germline V gene has CDR1 ENHRY and CDR2 SYGVKD. Trimming shortened V by 6 bases and J by 4 bases, and 9 bases separated the two germline ends. The CDR3 runs to 13 residues. This CDR3 is CAISGEGTGELFF. As DNA, the CDR3 is TGTGCCATCAGCGGGGAAGGCACCGGGGAGCTGTTTTTT.

This clonotype has a handful of counts. The chain combines TRBV6-6 with TRBJ1-5, with 8 bases lining up with TRBD1. CDR1 and CDR2 from the germline V gene are MNHNY and SVGAGI (reference sequence). The CDR3 contains 17 residues. J gave up 1 base and V 0 bases, and 5 bases lay outside the gene matches. The CDR3 region has the DNA TGTGCCAGCAGTTACTCGATCGGGACAGGAAGCAATCAGCCCCAGCATTTT. This encodes CASSYSIGTGSNQPQHF.

As for this clonotype: Germline is not matched at one junction end, which may reflect a read error. This chain links TRBV7-9 with TRBJ2-3; D may be TRBD2 (6 bases). CDR3 size: 15 residues. CDR1 is SEHNR, CDR2 FQNEAQ, per germline (reference sequence). The CDR3 is CASSLGAGIVDTQYF. CDR3 sequence (DNA): TGTGCTAGCAGCTTAGGTGCGGGGATCGTGGATACGCAGTATTTT.

This clonotype was seen only a few times. This chain joins TRBV27 and TRBJ2-7; a possible D gene is TRBD1 (5 bases). Germline V CDR1 and CDR2: MNHEY, SMNVEV (reference sequence). The CDR3 is 13 amino acids. Trimming removed 4 bases at V and 3 bases at J, with 10 bases between. CDR3 sequence reads: CASSWGNHYEQYF. The CDR3 DNA is TGTGCCAGCAGTTGGGGCAACCACTACGAGCAGTACTTC.

J is TRBJ2-1 and V is TRBV19, with 15 bases that match TRBD2. The CDR3 is 17 residues long. The V and J ends lost 7 bases and 0 bases, in that order; junction bases with no gene match: 4. The germline gives CDR1 LNHDA, CDR2 SQIVND (reference sequence). The CDR3 sequence: CASTGTSGGPSYNEQFF. The CDR3 DNA follows: TGTGCCAGTACCGGGACTAGCGGGGGGCCCTCCTACAATGAGCAGTTCTTC.

This clonotype has more than one count but fewer than ten. This chain joins TRBV7-9 and TRBJ1-1; D not resolved. This CDR3 region has 13 residues. V was clipped by 1 base and J by 5 bases, with 8 bases between them. CDR1 SEHNR and CDR2 FQNEAQ come from the germline V gene (reference sequence). The CDR3 loop is CASSLGTTTEAFF. The CDR3, as DNA: TGTGCCAGCAGCTTAGGTACGACTACTGAAGCTTTCTTT.

This clonotype was found many times. The rearrangement links TRBV7-6 to TRBJ1-1; 7 positions agree with TRBD1. This CDR3 region has 14 residues. With V trimmed by 5 bases and J by 3 bases, 6 bases remained unmatched. Germline values: CDR1 SGHVS, CDR2 FNYEAQ. The CDR3 bases are TGTGCCAGCAGCGTCTCCGGGACAGACACTGAAGCTTTCTTT. Amino acid sequence: CASSVSGTDTEAFF.

This clonotype was found a few times. The rearrangement uses TRBV28 and TRBJ2-7; D is undetermined. CDR1 MDHEN and CDR2 SYDVKM come from the germline V gene. The germline V and J ends were trimmed by 5 bases and 0 bases, with 14 bases remaining between them. The CDR3 loop spans 15 amino acids. CDR3 protein: CASSPRQYFSYEQYV. CDR3 in DNA: TGTGCCAGCAGTCCCCGCCAGTATTTCTCCTACGAGCAGTACGTC.

This clonotype has just a few counts. The rearrangement joins TRBV27 to TRBJ2-4; D gene unclear. CDR1 is MNHEY, CDR2 SMNVEV, per germline (reference sequence). V lost 5 bases to trimming and J lost 1 base, with 9 bases between them. The CDR3 contains 14 residues. CDR3 amino acids: CASSPNGAKNIQYF. In nucleotides, the CDR3 is TGTGCCAGCAGTCCCAATGGGGCCAAAAACATTCAGTACTTC.

The chain uses TRBV4-3 and TRBJ2-1; D gene ambiguous. Trimming stripped 0 bases from V and 2 bases from J, with 17 bases between. In germline, CDR1 is LGHNA, CDR2 YSLEER. The length of the CDR3 is 18 residues. The CDR3 loop is CASSQDSAALGPYNEQFF. The CDR3 nucleotides are TGCGCCAGCAGCCAAGACTCTGCGGCTCTAGGACCCTACAATGAGCAGTTCTTC.

This clonotype was seen a handful of times. The chain has TRBV10-3 and TRBJ1-2; 9 bases line up with TRBD1. The germline V gene encodes CDR1 ENHRY and CDR2 SYGVKD. Germline trimming cut 2 bases from V and 6 bases from J; bases unmatched to any gene: 4. The CDR3 covers 14 residues. For the CDR3, the DNA is TGTGCCATCAGTGAGGACAGGGGGTCACATGGCTACACCTTC. It is translated as CAISEDRGSHGYTF.

This chain joins TRBV27 and TRBJ2-3; possible D gene TRBD2, 6 bases. In germline, CDR1 is MNHEY, CDR2 SMNVEV (reference sequence). The V end lost 3 bases, the J end lost 5 bases, and 18 bases lay between the germline ends. CDR3 size: 16 residues. For the CDR3, the DNA is TGTGCCAGCAGTTTCTCTAGTCGGGGGAAAGGAGATACGCAGTATTTT. Protein product: CASSFSSRGKGDTQYF.

The chain links TRBV7-2 to TRBJ2-4; D remains ambiguous. Trimming took 3 bases from V and 0 from J, leaving 6 bases between them. Germline CDR1 SGHTA, CDR2 FQGNSA. The length of the CDR3 is 14 residues. This CDR3 is CASSFPRAKNIQYF. The DNA of the CDR3 is TGTGCCAGCAGCTTCCCGAGAGCCAAAAACATTCAGTACTTC.

The V and J genes are TRBV15 and TRBJ1-1; D is unresolved. V lost 1 base and J 1 base, leaving 13 bases between the germline ends. The CDR3 has 16 residues. CDR1 LNHNV and CDR2 YYDKDF come from the germline V gene (reference sequence). CDR3 sequence reads: CATSRGADPGNTEAFF. The CDR3, as DNA: TGTGCCACCAGCAGAGGGGCAGACCCTGGGAACACTGAAGCTTTCTTT.

This clonotype occurred a few times. The genes are TRBV10-1 and TRBJ1-5; D is possibly TRBD1 (5 bases). The CDR3 loop spans 15 amino acids. V lost 4 bases and J lost 5, with 15 bases in between. The germline CDR1 and CDR2 sequences are WNHNN and SYGVQD (reference sequence). The CDR3 region is CASSGVGEIDQPQHF. The DNA of the CDR3 is TGCGCCAGCAGTGGGGTAGGGGAAATCGATCAGCCCCAGCATTTT.

This clonotype was counted a few times. The V and J genes are TRBV6-6 and TRBJ2-1, with TRBD1 matching 9 bases. The CDR3 totals 16 residues. Germline V gene lookup returns CDR1 MNHNY and CDR2 SVGAGI (reference sequence). Germline trimming cut 5 bases from V and 3 bases from J; bases unmatched to any gene: 8. CDR3: CASSGPGTGSYNEQFF. CDR3 sequence (DNA): TGTGCCAGCAGTGGGCCCGGGACAGGGAGCTACAATGAGCAGTTCTTC.

This clonotype came up a few times. The chain uses TRBV5-1 and TRBJ1-5; possibly TRBD1 for D (5 bases). The germline V gene has CDR1 SGHRS and CDR2 YFSETQ. V lost 5 bases and J lost 3, with 9 bases in between. The CDR3 is made up of 13 amino acids. CDR3 region: CASRTAFNQPQHF. In DNA form, the CDR3 reads TGCGCCAGCAGGACAGCCTTCAATCAGCCCCAGCATTTT.

This clonotype was seen a few times. The chain carries TRBV11-2 and TRBJ2-1; 10 positions match TRBD2. The CDR3 length is 19 residues. Germline V gives CDR1 SGHAT, CDR2 FQNNGV. The V gene end was trimmed by 4 bases and the J gene end by 4 bases; junction bases not matched to a gene: 16. CDR3 in amino acids: CASSSLELSGGPYYNEQFF. In DNA, the CDR3 is TGTGCCAGCAGCTCATTGGAACTTAGCGGGGGGCCCTATTACAATGAGCAGTTCTTC.

J is TRBJ2-1 and V is TRBV6-2 or TRBV6-3; 11 nucleotides line up with TRBD2. V lost 4 bases, J lost 0 bases, and 8 bases stayed unmatched. The CDR3 is 18 residues long. CDR1 and CDR2 (germline): MNHEY, SVGEGT. The CDR3, as DNA: TGTGCCAGCAGTTCACTAGGGACTAGCGGACGCTCCTACAATGAGCAGTTCTTC. The encoded protein is CASSSLGTSGRSYNEQFF.

The chain joins TRBV7-9 to TRBJ2-5; 7 nucleotides agree with TRBD2. The V segment lost 6 bases and the J segment 5 bases; nucleotides outside the gene matches: 9. Germline V CDR1 and CDR2: SEHNR, FQNEAQ (reference sequence). The CDR3 runs to 14 residues. CDR3 residues: CASRHTSERETQYF. DNA for the CDR3: TGTGCCAGCAGACACACTAGCGAGCGCGAGACCCAGTACTTC.

This clonotype was seen only a few times. This chain joins TRBV2 and TRBJ1-1, with a possible D match to TRBD1 (5 bases). CDR1 is SNHLY and CDR2 is FYNNEI in the germline V gene. The V end lost 7 bases, the J end lost 7 bases, and 19 bases lay between the germline ends. The CDR3 sequence is 14 residues long. CDR3 DNA sequence: TGTGCCAGCACCCCCTCGGGGGGTTCTGATGAAGCTTTCTTT. Translated: CASTPSGGSDEAFF.

The rearrangement links TRBV6-6 to TRBJ2-5, with D unclear. Per germline, CDR1 MNHNY and CDR2 SVGAGI (reference sequence). CDR3 size: 13 residues. V lost 6 bases and J 2 bases, leaving 10 bases between the germline ends. The CDR3 bases are TGTGCCAGCAGACCGAGACTTCAAGAGACCCAGTACTTC. Its protein product is CASRPRLQETQYF.

This clonotype was detected only a few times. The CDR3 coding sequence is TGTGCCAGCAGCTTGGAGGCCGGGACTAGCGAAAAAGAGACCCAGTACTTC. Its translation is CASSLEAGTSEKETQYF. The genes are TRBV5-4 and TRBJ2-5, with TRBD2 matching over 10 bases. Per the germline V gene, CDR1 is SGHNT and CDR2 is YYREEE (reference sequence). Losses at the gene ends were 0 bases for V and 3 bases for J; bases not matched to a gene: 8. This CDR3 contains 17 residues.